Shown below are 9 T cell receptor beta chains from a single sample sequenced in a study of blood T cells in healthy people across ages. Then a second PCR, running roughly 7 to 12 cycles, was carried out with a sample-barcoded 5' primer and a J-beta primer mix. TCRdb independently ran MiXCR on the 5' RACE reads; one entry per CDR3 protein. The sample holds about 620,000 distinct CDR3 sequences, under 65% seen once. The sequenced material came from blood. These receptors all come from an elderly woman in good health.

This clonotype was detected only a few times. The J gene is TRBJ2-7, the V gene TRBV24-1; 10 bases fit TRBD2. There are 15 residues in the CDR3. The V gene end was trimmed by 3 bases and the J gene end by 7 bases; junction bases not matched to a gene: 8. Germline V gene sequence: CDR1 KGHDR, CDR2 SFDVKD. The CDR3 sequence is CATSDASGSGNEQYF. DNA for the CDR3: TGTGCCACCAGTGATGCTAGCGGGAGTGGGAATGAGCAGTACTTC.

This chain uses TRBV5-1 with TRBJ2-2, with 11 bases lining up with TRBD2. The V and J ends lost 0 bases and 4 bases, in that order; junction bases with no gene match: 2. The germline CDR1 and CDR2 sequences are SGHRS and YFSETQ. This CDR3 has 16 amino acids. CDR3 nucleotides: TGCGCCAGCAGCTTGGAACTAGCGGGGGCCACCGGGGAGCTGTTTTTT. Protein product: CASSLELAGATGELFF.

This clonotype was seen repeatedly, ten times or more. The rearrangement joins TRBV7-2 to TRBJ2-1; D remains unclear. CDR1 and CDR2 from the germline V gene are SGHTA and FQGNSA. The CDR3 is 12 amino acids. V gave up 1 base and J gave up 9 bases, with 7 bases separating them. The CDR3 reads CASSLEWVEQFF. The DNA for the CDR3 is TGTGCCAGCAGCTTAGAGTGGGTTGAGCAGTTCTTC.

This clonotype was detected ten times or more. This rearrangement joins TRBV6-2 or TRBV6-3 to TRBJ2-1; D remains ambiguous. Looked up from germline, CDR1 is MNHEY and CDR2 is SVGEGT. Trimming stripped 2 bases from V and 0 bases from J, with 8 bases between. The CDR3 has 15 residues. CDR3 nucleotides: TGTGCCAGCAGTTACCCCCCCAGCTCCTACAATGAGCAGTTCTTC. Encoded protein: CASSYPPSSYNEQFF.

This clonotype was recorded a few times. The chain carries TRBV12-3 or TRBV12-4 and TRBJ2-3; weak D call: TRBD1 (5 bases). This CDR3 comprises 13 residues. V dropped 7 bases and J dropped 5 bases, with 13 bases sitting between them. The CDR3 reads CASTPPGIDTQYF. The CDR3, as DNA: TGTGCCAGCACCCCCCCAGGGATAGATACGCAGTATTTT.

The chain carries TRBV3-1 and TRBJ1-6; D remains unclear. Looked up from germline, CDR1 is LGHDT and CDR2 is YNNKEL (reference sequence). The CDR3 consists of 14 residues. V gave up 5 bases and J gave up 14 bases, with 19 bases separating them. CDR3 residues: CASSGRNRVKSLHF. The CDR3 DNA is TGTGCCAGCAGCGGGCGGAACAGAGTTAAGTCCCTCCACTTT.

The chain joins TRBV28 to TRBJ1-2; TRBD1 is a possible D gene (6 bases). V lost 3 bases and J 0 bases, leaving 20 bases between the germline ends. The germline CDR1 and CDR2 sequences are MDHEN and SYDVKM. The CDR3 has 18 residues. CDR3 nucleotides: TGTGCCAGCAGTTTCTCCGGACAGTACAGTTTAGCTAACTATGGCTACACCTTC. Its protein is CASSFSGQYSLANYGYTF.

This clonotype came up a few times. The chain employs TRBV24-1 and TRBJ2-4, with a weak D call TRBD1 (5 bases). The CDR3 is 18 residues long. Germline values: CDR1 KGHDR, CDR2 SFDVKD. V dropped 8 bases and J dropped 1 base, with 23 bases sitting between them. CDR3 DNA: TGTGCCACCACCCCCTGGTACCAGGGCGCAGGGGCCAAAAACATTCAGTACTTC. Its translation is CATTPWYQGAGAKNIQYF.

Written as DNA, the CDR3 is TGTGCCAGCAGTGAAGCGCTTCCCTACGAGCAGTACTTC. It yields the protein CASSEALPYEQYF. V usage is TRBV2 and J usage is TRBJ2-7; unclear D gene. Germline CDR1 is SNHLY and CDR2 is FYNNEI. The CDR3 loop spans 13 amino acids. The V end lost 0 bases, the J end lost 2 bases, and 5 bases lay between the germline ends.